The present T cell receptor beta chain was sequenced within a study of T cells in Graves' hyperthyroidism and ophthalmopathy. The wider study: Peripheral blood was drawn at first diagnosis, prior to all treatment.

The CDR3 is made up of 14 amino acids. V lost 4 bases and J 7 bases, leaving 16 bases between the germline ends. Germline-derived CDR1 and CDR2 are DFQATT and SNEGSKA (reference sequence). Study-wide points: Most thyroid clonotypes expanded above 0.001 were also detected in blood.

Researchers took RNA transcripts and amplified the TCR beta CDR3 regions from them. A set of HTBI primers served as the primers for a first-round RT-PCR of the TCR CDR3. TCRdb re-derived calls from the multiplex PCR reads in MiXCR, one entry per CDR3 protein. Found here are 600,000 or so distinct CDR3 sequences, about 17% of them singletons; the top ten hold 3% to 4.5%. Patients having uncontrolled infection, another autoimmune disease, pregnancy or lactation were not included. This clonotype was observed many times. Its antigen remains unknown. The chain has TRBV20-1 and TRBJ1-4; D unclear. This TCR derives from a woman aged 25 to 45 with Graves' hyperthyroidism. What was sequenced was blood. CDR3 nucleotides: TGCAGTGCTACAGACCTCACCCGGGGTGAAAAACTGTTTTTT. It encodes CSATDLTRGEKLFF.